These T cell receptor beta chains were read from a single sample in a study of CD8+ T cells in alopecia areata. Clones were read by immunoSEQ multiplex PCR, and TCRdb kept only the in-frame ones, dropping some. The data show about 100,000 clones, 60% seen once. Sample: CD8+ T cells sorted from blood, taken at approximately week 61, from a patient treated with tofacitinib. The receptor source for this set is a human donor with alopecia areata. The CDR3 runs from the conserved cysteine through the conserved F or W. The D gene is left open where the match is weak. For some rows the clone size is stated as once, few or many, or as a class when expanded; others skip it.

V	size	D	J	CDR3	DNA
TRBV10-2	-	-	TRBJ1-2	CASSERGRDYGYTF	TGCGCCAGCAGTGAGCGGGGTAGAGACTATGGCTACACCTTC
TRBV4-1	-	TRBD2	TRBJ2-7	CASRPFPGLGGRTYEQYF	TGCGCCAGCAGGCCTTTTCCGGGACTAGGAGGGAGGACCTACGAGCAGTACTTC
TRBV9	-	TRBD2	TRBJ2-7	CASSPTGGGTGEQYF	TGTGCCAGCAGCCCCACGGGGGGGGGCACGGGCGAGCAGTACTTC
TRBV7-9	-	-	TRBJ2-7	CASSSSSGLQYF	TGTGCCAGCAGCTCCTCTTCCGGCCTCCAGTACTTC
TRBV30	-	TRBD1	TRBJ1-6	CAWDYRGRNSPLHF	TGTGCCTGGGACTACAGGGGGAGAAATTCACCCCTCCACTTT
TRBV7-9	-	TRBD2	TRBJ2-7	CASSSRLAGTYEQYF	TGTGCCAGCAGCTCTAGACTAGCGGGGACCTACGAGCAGTACTTC
TRBV11-2	few	-	TRBJ2-5	CASSPGVKAGPYQETQYF	TGTGCCAGCAGCCCCGGAGTTAAAGCGGGTCCGTACCAAGAGACCCAGTACTTC
TRBV25-1	-	-	TRBJ2-7	CASSPGMGPYEQYF	TGTGCCAGCAGTCCAGGGATGGGACCCTACGAGCAGTACTTC
TRBV2	-	TRBD2	TRBJ2-7	CASSGTSGFSSYEQYF	TGTGCCAGCAGTGGGACTAGCGGTTTTAGCTCCTACGAGCAGTACTTC
TRBV11-2	-	TRBD1	TRBJ2-7	CASSFPGTGGDEQYF	TGTGCCAGCAGCTTTCCCGGGACAGGGGGGGACGAGCAGTACTTC
TRBV6-5	few	TRBD1	TRBJ2-4	CASSSWTGLGKNIQYF	TGTGCCAGCAGTTCCTGGACAGGGTTGGGAAAAAACATTCAGTACTTC
TRBV6-1	-	-	TRBJ2-3	CASSEFSSGFGTDTQYF	TGTGCCAGCAGTGAATTTTCCTCAGGGTTTGGCACAGATACGCAGTATTTT
TRBV27	few	-	TRBJ2-4	CASSRYRAAYAKNIQYF	TGTGCCAGCAGCAGATACAGGGCCGCTTACGCCAAAAACATTCAGTACTTC
TRBV19	-	-	TRBJ2-1	CASSIGSNEQFF	TGTGCCAGTAGTATAGGTTCCAATGAGCAGTTCTTC
TRBV7-2	-	-	TRBJ2-5	CASSLAGGRETQYF	TGTGCCAGCAGCTTAGCGGGGGGAAGGGAGACCCAGTACTTC
TRBV25-1	-	-	TRBJ1-1	CASSVSRNTEAFF	TGTGCCAGCAGTGTAAGTAGGAACACTGAAGCTTTCTTT
TRBV6-5	-	TRBD2	TRBJ2-2	CASSPGGGPGELFF	TGTGCCAGCAGCCCCGGGGGGGGGCCCGGGGAGCTGTTTTTT
TRBV2	-	-	TRBJ1-1	CASREAEAFF	TGTGCCAGCAGGGAGGCTGAAGCTTTCTTT
TRBV15	-	-	TRBJ1-5	CATSIPFNQGPQHF	TGTGCCACCAGCATCCCCTTTAACCAGGGGCCCCAGCATTTT
TRBV2	-	-	TRBJ2-1	CASYTMSNEQFF	TGTGCCAGCTACACAATGTCAAATGAGCAGTTCTTC
TRBV27	few	-	TRBJ2-7	CASSLTAGDSYEQYF	TGTGCCAGCAGTTTAACGGCAGGGGACTCCTACGAGCAGTACTTC
TRBV30	few	TRBD2	TRBJ2-1	CAWRMGTSDEQFF	TGTGCCTGGAGAATGGGGACTAGCGATGAGCAGTTCTTC
TRBV6-5	-	-	TRBJ2-3	CASTALGSTDTQYF	TGTGCCAGCACGGCCCTCGGATCCACAGATACGCAGTATTTT
TRBV13	few	-	TRBJ2-3	CASSPTRRVTDTQYF	TGTGCCAGCAGCCCCACCAGGCGGGTCACAGATACGCAGTATTTT
TRBV19	-	-	TRBJ2-5	CASREKGPRETQYF	TGTGCCAGTAGGGAAAAGGGCCCAAGGGAGACCCAGTACTTC
TRBV6-1	-	TRBD1	TRBJ1-1	CASSEDRGWNTEAFF	TGTGCCAGCAGTGAGGACAGGGGATGGAACACTGAAGCTTTCTTT
TRBV25-1	-	TRBD1	TRBJ1-5	CASRGGTGDQPQHF	TGTGCCAGCAGGGGGGGGACAGGGGATCAGCCCCAGCATTTT
TRBV6-1	-	TRBD1	TRBJ2-4	CASSALQGGSDIQYF	TGTGCCAGCAGTGCGCTACAGGGGGGTTCGGACATTCAGTACTTC
TRBV6-5	-	-	TRBJ2-5	CASSSPRGEETQYF	TGTGCCAGCAGCTCCCCTCGCGGGGAAGAGACCCAGTACTTC
TRBV13	-	-	TRBJ2-1	CASSAQETNNEQFF	TGTGCCAGCAGCGCCCAGGAAACCAACAATGAGCAGTTCTTC
TRBV11-2	-	-	TRBJ1-4	CASSLVGEKLFF	TGTGCCAGCAGCTTAGTGGGTGAAAAACTGTTTTTT
TRBV7-9	-	-	TRBJ1-5	CASSWNTNQPQHF	TGTGCCAGCAGCTGGAATACAAATCAGCCCCAGCATTTT
TRBV25-1	-	-	TRBJ2-7	CASSDIREQYF	TGTGCCAGCAGTGATATTCGGGAGCAGTACTTC
TRBV6-5	-	-	TRBJ2-5	CASSYGETQYF	TGTGCCAGCAGTTATGGGGAGACCCAGTACTTC
TRBV9	-	-	TRBJ2-7	CASSVGTSPREQYF	TGTGCCAGCAGCGTAGGCACTAGCCCACGCGAGCAGTACTTC
TRBV4-2	-	-	TRBJ2-1	CASSQESGTSNEQFF	TGTGCCAGCAGCCAAGAGTCAGGGACATCCAATGAGCAGTTCTTC
TRBV11-2	-	-	TRBJ1-1	CAIRGVNTEAFF	TGTGCCATCCGGGGTGTGAACACTGAAGCTTTCTTT
TRBV9	few	-	TRBJ2-7	CASSVAGGHRDEQYF	TGTGCCAGCAGCGTAGCTGGCGGTCACCGAGACGAGCAGTACTTC
TRBV19	-	-	TRBJ1-6	CASQRGGYSPLHF	TGTGCCAGTCAACGAGGGGGATATTCACCCCTCCACTTT
TRBV6-5	-	TRBD2	TRBJ2-3	CASSYTLAGGDTQYF	TGTGCCAGCAGTTACACACTAGCGGGGGGAGATACGCAGTATTTT
TRBV4-1	-	TRBD1	TRBJ2-5	CASSQEGRGRRETQYF	TGCGCCAGCAGCCAAGAGGGCAGGGGGAGACGGGAGACCCAGTACTTC
TRBV29-1	-	-	TRBJ1-2	CSVPEGLDYGYTF	TGCAGCGTCCCAGAGGGGCTCGACTATGGCTACACCTTC
TRBV7-9	-	-	TRBJ2-2	CASSLVQENTGELFF	TGTGCCAGCAGCTTAGTACAGGAGAACACCGGGGAGCTGTTTTTT
TRBV4-1	-	-	TRBJ1-3	CASSQDPTGGNTIYF	TGCGCCAGCAGCCAAGATCCCACAGGAGGAAACACCATATATTTT
TRBV4-1	few	-	TRBJ2-7	CASSQVDSYEQYF	TGCGCCAGCAGCCAAGTCGACAGCTACGAGCAGTACTTC
TRBV6-5	-	-	TRBJ1-2	CASSYKNRNNYGYTF	TGTGCCAGCAGTTATAAGAACAGGAATAACTATGGCTACACCTTC
TRBV27	-	TRBD1	TRBJ1-1	CASSPGTGNTEAFF	TGTGCCAGCAGTCCCGGGACAGGGAACACTGAAGCTTTCTTT
TRBV11-2	once	-	TRBJ2-7	CASSLYRMGGYEQYF	TGTGCCAGCAGCTTATACAGAATGGGGGGCTACGAGCAGTACTTC
TRBV5-1	-	-	TRBJ1-2	CASRFIGALYGYTF	TGCGCCAGCAGATTCATAGGGGCCCTCTATGGCTACACCTTC
TRBV19	-	-	TRBJ1-4	CASCRDREKLFF	TGTGCCAGTTGCCGGGACCGTGAAAAACTGTTTTTT
TRBV11-2	few	-	TRBJ2-1	CASSTGEDNEQFF	TGTGCCAGCAGCACAGGAGAAGACAATGAGCAGTTCTTC
TRBV6-5	few	-	TRBJ2-7	CASKGNEQYF	TGTGCCAGCAAAGGCAACGAGCAGTACTTC
TRBV2	-	TRBD1	TRBJ1-6	CATASGTGNYNSPLHF	TGTGCCACCGCCTCGGGGACAGGGAATTATAATTCACCCCTCCACTTT